This T cell receptor (beta chain) is drawn from a study of cytomegalovirus exposure and HLA in healthy donors (dated by TCRdb to the late 2010s). Broadly, across the study: An earlier analysis of 550 to 700 of the donors reported about 250 Gb of sequence data and around 120 million unique TCR beta sequences from 150 million to 200 million T cells. Rather than using new phenotypic data, the later analysis identified candidate immune exposures from TCR beta sequences and from how often those sequences occurred across donors. All discovery cohort repertoires had been generated on a single sequencing platform. The study was designed to test whether signatures of past pathogen exposure could be identified by cataloging public T cell receptors. Typing coverage differed by locus: A, B, C, DRB1 and DQB1 were typed in roughly 620-630 donors, DQA1 in around 500, DPA1 in 600 to 610, and DPB1 in just under 480. Four or five DR-DQ haplotypes were handled as single units for association and clustering because linkage in the cohort was strong. A separate validation cohort of 100 to 150 different subjects was used in addition to the approximately 700-subject first cohort. Among the roughly 410 genotyped donors, more than 70% belonged to the genetic ancestry cluster associated with self-reported Caucasian donors. Approximately 300 gigabases of sequencing data and about 92 million unique TCR sequences made up an early release that covered approximately 650 HLA-typed donors. Among around 400 genotyped donors of the cohort, an average of around 240,000 unique TCR beta nucleotide sequences were sequenced per donor, roughly a sixth of them non-productive. Donor age, sex, ethnicity and CMV serostatus were collected together with the repertoire data. In an earlier analysis of a few hundred of the donors, high-throughput TCR beta sequencing was used to judge whether each TCR beta V gene segment behaved as functional or pseudogenic. The study used immunosequencing to profile the T cell repertoires of several hundred subjects and linked those repertoires to cytomegalovirus serostatus. High-throughput TCR immunosequencing, statistical association of individual TCRs with disease status, and machine learning were combined to predict cytomegalovirus infection status. A later genetic analysis used genome-wide SNP genotypes for about three fifths of the 666 donors, treating that subset as a discovery cohort. In a later analysis, previously published TCR beta repertoires from 666 donors were re-analyzed and high-resolution HLA genotyping was added so that TCR occurrence patterns could be studied. HLA typing covered class I and class II loci at four-digit resolution.

This clone was seen a handful of times. Its antigen target is currently unknown. Base qualities are missing; no much larger clone stands one base away. Findings and caveats that apply to the study as a whole: According to a later genetic analysis, donors in an Asian-associated ancestry cluster had fewer N-insertions in productive TCRs than the approximately 700-donor mean. A cluster of highly shared sequence variants was judged likely to represent a technical artifact of the sequencing pipeline. In vitro tests confirmed that three of the cytomegalovirus-associated TCR beta chains recognize cytomegalovirus antigens. An earlier analysis of 587 of the donors showed that most TCR beta V segments appeared in productive rearrangements either about 87% or about 30% of the time, which broadly matched IMGT annotations. When HLA alleles, especially DR and DQ, strongly co-occurred, attributing TCR associations to individual alleles was difficult. According to a later analysis, TCR association rates differed among HLA loci, with DRB1 alleles showing the most associated TCRs and HLA-C alleles showing the fewest. A later analysis reported that several top co-occurrence clusters appeared linked to parvovirus B19, influenza, CMV and Epstein-Barr virus. The presence/absence analyses assumed that sequencing depth was roughly uniform across donors, and that assumption may not be true. In the study, some 180 TCR beta chains were listed as associated with cytomegalovirus. Across donors, most TCR sequences were observed very rarely, whereas some public TCRs were present in many individuals. This cohort had only TCR beta chains sequenced, and the lack of alpha or paired-chain data limited which features could be detected. Because HLA typing was unavailable for some donors at each locus, only the typed subset was used in association tests. CMV serostatus was the only immune exposure information available for the cohort. According to a later analysis, most CMV-associated TCR beta chains appeared to be HLA-restricted, and the HLA associations seemed to be driven largely by CMV exposure. The earlier analysis of 587 of the donors excluded over 15 rarely observed V segments, including chromosome 9 orphons, because counts were too low. Specific HLA alleles were associated with 15,000 to 20,000 TCR beta sequences at a false discovery rate of 0.05 in a later analysis. V-gene and J-gene trimming of TCR beta chains was associated with a missense DCLRE1C variant in a later genetic analysis, and the association was replicated in an independent cohort. According to the authors, the approach could potentially be generalized to other disease states and immunological phenotypes. In a later analysis, HLA-associated TCR beta chains showed more clonal expansion and lower generation probabilities than non-associated chains that were equally common. A further reported finding was that TCR beta sequences accurately predicted the HLA-A and HLA-B alleles for most subjects in the first cohort. The classifier was reported to diagnose cytomegalovirus status with high specificity and sensitivity in both the original and validation cohorts. Linkage disequilibrium might explain the correlated functional status among segregating V segments, but an unknown experimental factor could not be ruled out.

Library preparation employed the immunoSEQ multiplex PCR assay. For the multiplex PCR, a mixture combining 60 forward primers for TCR Vbeta segments and 13 reverse primers for TCR Jbeta segments was used. Amplification of the CDR3 region of rearranged TCR beta genes was performed with a multiplex PCR assay on genomic DNA. Amplified TCR beta libraries were sequenced as 87-base-pair reads on the Illumina HiSeq System. The original methods were these. A later analysis tallied tens of millions of unique TCR beta chains across the 650 to 750 repertoires, and 10 million to 11 million of those chains were shared by two or more donors. Raw reads were error-corrected and collapsed into unique sequences by a nearest-neighbor algorithm in which closely related sequences were merged to remove PCR and sequencing errors. To assign V, D and J gene segments, CDR3 sequences were aligned to IMGT reference sequences. For a sequence to be retained, a match of at least six nucleotides was required to both a V gene segment and a J gene segment. Rearrangements were classified as productive when the CDR3 lacked stop codons and remained in frame with V and J, and all other rearrangements were classified as non-productive. Following IMGT convention, CDR3 was defined as the stretch from the second conserved V-encoded cysteine up to the conserved J-encoded phenylalanine. The earlier analysis of approximately 500 of the donors excluded sequences that lacked an unambiguous match to a single V gene segment. An earlier analysis of under 750 of the donors called V segments functional above 56.7% productive rearrangements and segregating when the between-donor standard deviation exceeded 5%. A statistical classification framework was built for diagnosing cytomegalovirus status from the catalog of TCR beta chain sequences. In a later analysis, TCR nucleotide sequences were compared against IMGT/GENE-DB human TR gene sequences so that V and J genes could be assigned. In a later analysis, CDR3 sequences and most-parsimonious VDJ recombination scenarios were assigned using the TCRdist pipeline. A later analysis defined each TCR beta chain by its CDR3 amino acid sequence plus V-gene family, and excluded reads lacking a unique V-gene family. In a later analysis, 450 to 600 highly shared, low-generation-probability nucleotide sequences were removed to address suspected cross-contamination and a sequencing artifact. For each public chain, a later analysis derived a clonal expansion index from normalized ranks of inferred template counts within each repertoire. A later analysis computed generation probabilities with a VDJ recombination model fitted to out-of-frame rearrangements, and checked the results against IGoR. A later analysis scored TCR-TCR, TCR-HLA and TCR-CMV co-occurrence with hypergeometric tests, applying a repertoire-size bias correction to TCR pairs. In a later analysis, false discovery rates were estimated by permuting HLA or CMV assignments 20 times. In a later analysis, co-occurring TCRs were grouped with DBSCAN, and TCRdist sequence similarity was added when clustering was performed within HLA-allele-positive subsets. Repertoires with fewer than 30,000 or more than 120,000 public chains, plus five repertoires with anomalous nucleotide sharing, were excluded from co-occurrence clustering. TCRdb took over this immuneACCESS table, retaining in-frame rearrangements with V and J assigned. Such tables are incomplete; in checked studies, under half of the missing clones stem from an unresolved V gene, and the remainder is unexplained. V, J and clone size derive from that table, while D and trimming were established from the DNA sequence. Across this sample there are roughly 150,000 clones, with approximately 88% seen only once. The ten top clones hold 0.95% to 1.5% of the sample.

The cohort was made up of about 670 healthy bone marrow donors. All cohort members were sampled while nominally healthy, although unrecorded immune exposures were likely present. The donor was CMV seronegative and belonged to the group of roughly 330 seronegative cohort members. Every donor gave a peripheral blood sample, and the peripheral blood mononuclear cells from that sample were used for TCR beta sequencing. The Qiagen DNeasy Blood Extraction Kit was used to extract genomic DNA from the blood cell samples. The TCR originated in a boy between 2 and 10 years old in good health and CMV-seronegative. The sequencing input was PBMCs.

The DNA sequence is given as TGTGCCAGCAGCTTAGTAGGGCAGGGGGCTTTCGGCACTGAAGCTTTCTTT. Its translation is CASSLVGQGAFGTEAFF. Recombination joined TRBV7-8 with TRBJ1-1, with TRBD1 matching 8 junction bases. The CDR3 covers 17 residues, taking in both the cysteine and the phenylalanine. Only the CDR3 portion is preserved as DNA: 51 bases, with reading frame beginning at the first base. Clipping removes 1 base from V and 4 bases from J, with 11 as the unmatched junction base count. CDR1 and CDR2 (SGHVS, FQNEAQ) derive from the germline V gene.